The 30 T cell receptor beta chains in this list originate from one sample, sequenced in a study of cytomegalovirus exposure and HLA in healthy donors. Researchers ran the PCR with 60 Vbeta and 13 Jbeta primers. Libraries were prepared by immunoSEQ multiplex PCR; TCRdb keeps only in-frame clonotypes and omits some of them. The sample lists 150,000 to 160,000 clones; approximately 80% were seen once. The sample consisted of PBMCs. These receptors were taken from a woman in her forties in good health and CMV-seronegative.

The rearrangement uses TRBV30 and TRBJ1-5; no clear D gene. Per germline, CDR1 GTSNPN and CDR2 SVGIG (reference sequence). V shed 1 base and J shed 9 bases, with 16 bases lying between them. CDR3 length equals 14 residues. In nucleotides, the CDR3 is TGTGCCTGGAGTGGGCGCATATCCGGGAGGCCCCAGCATTTT. It specifies CAWSGRISGRPQHF.

This chain links TRBV4-1 with TRBJ2-7, with D possibly matching TRBD2 (6 bases). V was shortened by 1 base and J by 2 bases, with 15 bases between the two germline ends. Germline V gene data show CDR1 as MGHRA and CDR2 as YSYEKL. This CDR3 spans 16 amino acids. CDR3 bases: TGCGCCAGCAGCCAAGCCGGGTCCGGGAGCGCCTACGAGCAGTACTTC. Protein sequence: CASSQAGSGSAYEQYF.

The chain couples TRBV7-9 to TRBJ2-1, with 8 bases that match TRBD1. Germline CDR1 is SEHNR and CDR2 is FQNEAQ (reference sequence). Unmatched junction bases numbered 7, after V lost 6 bases and J lost 3 bases. The CDR3 is 15 amino acids. CDR3 loop: CASRRTGSFYNEQFF. The CDR3 DNA is TGTGCCAGCAGACGGACAGGGAGTTTCTACAATGAGCAGTTCTTC.

This clone was found once. This chain joins TRBV6-5 and TRBJ2-7, with TRBD1 identical over 8 bases. The CDR3 consists of 14 residues. Germline CDR1 MNHEY, CDR2 SVGAGI. The V and J ends lost 6 bases and 8 bases, in that order; junction bases with no gene match: 12. The CDR3 loop is CASRGTGQVKQQYF. DNA for the CDR3: TGTGCCAGCAGGGGAACGGGACAGGTCAAGCAGCAGTACTTC.

This clone was recorded a few times. The gene calls are TRBV11-3 and TRBJ2-7; 8 positions match TRBD1. The germline CDR1 and CDR2 sequences are SGHNT and YENEEA. The CDR3 contains 14 residues. After removal of 2 bases from V and 2 bases from J, the junction contained 2 bases not matched to a gene. In DNA, the CDR3 is TGTGCCAGCAGCTTATTGACAGGGGCCTACGAGCAGTACTTC. Translation gives CASSLLTGAYEQYF.

This chain joins TRBV2 and TRBJ2-7; 7 positions agree with TRBD1. The V gene's germline CDR1 is SNHLY and CDR2 FYNNEI. The junction had 12 bases not matched to a gene; V was cut back by 5 bases and J by 5 bases. This CDR3 is built from 15 residues. This CDR3 is CASSSLTGRPHEQYF. CDR3 nucleotides: TGTGCCAGCAGTTCTCTGACAGGGCGGCCCCACGAGCAGTACTTC.

J is TRBJ1-2 and V is TRBV7-9, with a tentative D call TRBD1 (5 bases). The CDR3 has 14 amino acids. Germline-derived CDR1 and CDR2 are SEHNR and FQNEAQ (reference sequence). Deletions cut 5 bases from V and 1 base from J, with 11 bases between. This CDR3 reads CASSTRQRNYGYTF. The CDR3 bases are TGTGCCAGCAGCACCCGACAGCGTAACTATGGCTACACCTTC.

This chain uses TRBV5-1 with TRBJ2-7; D might be TRBD1 (5 bases). Germline V gene lookup returns CDR1 SGHRS and CDR2 YFSETQ. Trimming removed 4 bases from V and 5 bases from J, with 13 bases in between. The CDR3 is 13 amino acids. CDR3 coding DNA: TGCGCCAGCAGCCCCATACAGGTCGACGAGCAGTACTTC. Its protein product is CASSPIQVDEQYF.

The chain has TRBV6-5 and TRBJ1-5; 9 bases map to TRBD1. Germline CDR1 reads MNHEY; CDR2 reads SVGAGI. The CDR3 has 14 amino acids. With V trimmed by 6 bases and J by 3 bases, 3 bases remained unmatched. The CDR3 region is CASRDRGLNQPQHF. The DNA of the CDR3 is TGTGCCAGCAGGGACAGGGGACTCAATCAGCCCCAGCATTTT.

A single count supports this clone. The V and J genes are TRBV29-1 and TRBJ2-3; maybe TRBD2 (5 bases). Trimming left V 3 bases short and J 1 base short, with 8 bases between. Germline V gives CDR1 SQVTM, CDR2 ANQGSEA. There are 13 residues in the CDR3. CDR3 region: CSVEWRGTDTQYF. As DNA, the CDR3 is TGCAGCGTTGAGTGGCGGGGCACAGATACGCAGTATTTT.

A single count supports this clone. This chain uses TRBV5-1 with TRBJ2-2; tentatively, D is TRBD1 (6 bases). CDR1 is SGHRS and CDR2 is YFSETQ in the germline V gene. The CDR3 is made up of 15 amino acids. Trimming shortened V by 2 bases and J by 6 bases, and 14 bases separated the two germline ends. CDR3 in DNA: TGCGCCAGCAGCTTAGGACAGACTTCTCCCGGGGAGCTGTTTTTT. Translating gives CASSLGQTSPGELFF.

The rearrangement uses TRBV9 and TRBJ2-7, with D perhaps TRBD1 (5 bases). Germline CDR1 reads SGDLS; CDR2 reads YYNGEE. The CDR3 is 13 amino acids. Trimming removed 3 bases at V and 3 bases at J, with 10 bases between. CDR3 DNA sequence: TGTGCCAGCAGCGCGACAGAGAACTACGAGCAGTACTTC. It specifies CASSATENYEQYF.

The genes are TRBV27 and TRBJ1-2, with D tentatively TRBD1 (5 bases). The CDR3 runs to 13 residues. Germline V gene lookup returns CDR1 MNHEY and CDR2 SMNVEV (reference sequence). V was shortened by 7 bases and J by 7 bases, with 16 bases between the two germline ends. The CDR3 is CASKGLQRGGYTF. The CDR3 nucleotides are TGTGCCAGCAAGGGGTTGCAGCGCGGTGGCTACACCTTC.

J is TRBJ2-6 and V is TRBV5-5, with unresolved D. Germline V lookup: CDR1 SGHKS, CDR2 YYEKEE (reference sequence). The CDR3 is 15 amino acids. Trimming took 4 bases from V and 5 from J, leaving 13 bases between them. As DNA, the CDR3 is TGTGCCAGCAGCCAAGACTCCAGCTGGGCCAACGTCCTGACTTTC. Encoded protein: CASSQDSSWANVLTF.

V gene TRBV5-8 combines with J gene TRBJ2-5, with TRBD1 identical over 10 bases. The germline gives CDR1 SGHTS, CDR2 YDEGEE. Unmatched junction bases numbered 8, after V lost 4 bases and J lost 5 bases. The CDR3 contains 15 residues. The CDR3 bases are TGTGCCAGCAGCCGAGGACAGGGGGGTATGGAGACCCAGTACTTC. Its translation is CASSRGQGGMETQYF.

This clone was counted only a few times. The rearrangement links TRBV13 to TRBJ2-7; 10 nucleotides line up with TRBD2. Germline V gene sequence: CDR1 PRHDT, CDR2 FYEKMQ (reference sequence). CDR3 length equals 15 residues. V was clipped by 2 bases and J by 4 bases; unmatched bases: 5. The chain's CDR3 is CASSLTSGTGYEQYF. CDR3 sequence (DNA): TGTGCCAGCAGCTTAACTAGCGGGACGGGTTACGAGCAGTACTTC.

V and J are TRBV5-1 and TRBJ2-2, with TRBD1 identical over 8 bases. Germline V gene data show CDR1 as SGHRS and CDR2 as YFSETQ. Trimming took 4 bases from V and 5 from J; bases not matched to a gene: 7. The CDR3 length is 15 residues. CDR3 loop: CASSPGTGGTGELFF. The CDR3 nucleotides are TGCGCCAGCAGCCCCGGGACAGGTGGAACCGGGGAGCTGTTTTTT.

The gene calls are TRBV27 and TRBJ2-7; no reliable D call. The CDR3 extends over 14 amino acids. Trimming cost V 6 bases and J 0 bases, with 12 bases left between them. Germline CDR1 reads MNHEY; CDR2 reads SMNVEV (reference sequence). The CDR3 DNA is TGTGCCAGCAGAGGCAGGATGCTCTCCTACGAGCAGTACTTC. Translated: CASRGRMLSYEQYF.

This chain joins TRBV6-6 and TRBJ1-2; a possible D gene is TRBD1 (5 bases). The V end lost 2 bases, the J end lost 2 bases, and 9 bases lay between the germline ends. This CDR3 has 14 amino acids. The V gene's germline CDR1 is MNHNY and CDR2 SVGAGI (reference sequence). The CDR3 DNA is TGTGCCAGCAGTTACGGGGGGGGGAACTATGGCTACACCTTC. This sequence encodes CASSYGGGNYGYTF.

The rearrangement joins TRBV11-2 to TRBJ1-1; D remains ambiguous. V was trimmed by 5 bases and J by 3 bases, leaving 19 bases between them. CDR3 length equals 16 residues. Germline CDR1 and CDR2: SGHAT and FQNNGV. The DNA of the CDR3 is TGTGCCAGCAGCCCCCGTAATTTTGGGAGGGACACTGAAGCTTTCTTT. This translates into CASSPRNFGRDTEAFF.

In this sample, this clone turned up a few times. The gene calls are TRBV19 and TRBJ2-7, with a weak D call TRBD2 (6 bases). The CDR3 covers 16 residues. Germline CDR1 LNHDA, CDR2 SQIVND (reference sequence). V was pared by 5 bases and J by 2 bases, with 19 bases between. The CDR3 sequence is CASSGGGGTGTYEQYF. CDR3 nucleotides: TGTGCCAGTAGTGGAGGAGGAGGGACTGGGACCTACGAGCAGTACTTC. Looking up the rest from reference TRBV19 and TRBJ2-7 gives the full variable domain: DGGITQSPKYLFRKEGQNVTLSCEQNLNHDAMYWYRQDPGQGLRLIYYSQIVNDFQKGDIAEGYSVSREKKESFPLTVTSAQKNPTAFYLCASSGGGGTGTYEQYFGPGTRLTVT.

This clone has more than one count but fewer than ten. The chain combines TRBV10-1 with TRBJ2-3; D possibly corresponds to TRBD1 (5 bases). Between the trimmed V and J ends, which lost 5 bases and 6 bases, there was a span of 15 bases. Germline V gives CDR1 WNHNN, CDR2 SYGVQD (reference sequence). The CDR3 is made up of 14 amino acids. The CDR3 bases are TGCGCCAGCAGTCAGGGTCAGATTTCGGATACGCAGTATTTT. It specifies CASSQGQISDTQYF.

The genes are TRBV11-2 and TRBJ2-1; 7 bases align to TRBD2. Losses at the gene ends were 5 bases for V and 1 base for J; bases not matched to a gene: 5. The CDR3 contains 15 residues. Germline-derived CDR1 and CDR2 are SGHAT and FQNNGV. The CDR3 DNA follows: TGTGCCAGCAGCCCGGGGAGGGGTTCCTACAATGAGCAGTTCTTC. It encodes CASSPGRGSYNEQFF.

This chain links TRBV18 with TRBJ2-7; no clear D gene. Trimming cost V 3 bases and J 1 base, with 7 bases left between them. This CDR3 region has 13 residues. CDR1 KGHSH and CDR2 LQKENI come from the germline V gene. The CDR3 protein is CASSPGRSYEQYF. For the CDR3, the DNA is TGTGCCAGCTCACCCGGCAGGTCCTACGAGCAGTACTTC.

This clone has more than one count but fewer than ten. The chain has TRBV5-6 and TRBJ1-2, with 9 bases lining up with TRBD1. The CDR3 spans 13 residues. Germline CDR1 SGHDT, CDR2 YYEEEE. The trim removed 6 bases at V and 3 bases at J, leaving 3 bases unmatched. CDR3 residues: CASIRDRDYGYTF. DNA of the CDR3: TGTGCCAGCATCCGGGACAGGGACTATGGCTACACCTTC.

The genes are TRBV4-2 and TRBJ1-2; D remains ambiguous. Trimming stripped 0 bases from V and 8 bases from J, with 10 bases between. Germline V gives CDR1 LGHNA, CDR2 YNFKEQ. This CDR3 region has 13 residues. CDR3 in DNA: TGTGCCAGCAGCCAAGAAAGAGAGGGCGGCTACACCTTC. This translates into CASSQEREGGYTF.

This clone was counted between two and nine times. V usage is TRBV5-1 and J usage is TRBJ2-7; 10 positions match TRBD1. CDR1 and CDR2 (germline): SGHRS, YFSETQ. The V gene end was trimmed by 2 bases and the J gene end by 3 bases; junction bases not matched to a gene: 8. The CDR3 extends over 16 amino acids. CDR3 loop: CASSFDQGTGDYEQYF. In DNA, the CDR3 is TGCGCCAGCAGCTTTGATCAAGGGACAGGGGACTACGAGCAGTACTTC.

The chain uses TRBV30 and TRBJ2-5; 8 nucleotides line up with TRBD1. CDR1 is GTSNPN, CDR2 SVGIG, per germline (reference sequence). CDR3 size: 14 residues. Trimming cost V 0 bases and J 6 bases; bases outside gene matches: 6. In nucleotides, the CDR3 is TGTGCCTGGAGTGTTGGACAGGGTGTTAAGACCCAGTACTTC. Residues: CAWSVGQGVKTQYF.

The chain couples TRBV5-4 to TRBJ2-2; maybe TRBD2 (6 bases). The CDR3 is made up of 14 amino acids. The germline V gene has CDR1 SGHNT and CDR2 YYREEE (reference sequence). V gave up 4 bases and J gave up 7 bases, with 14 bases separating them. The CDR3 is CASSPPGGGGELFF. The CDR3 DNA sequence: TGTGCCAGCAGCCCGCCCGGGGGTGGCGGGGAGCTGTTTTTT.

The V gene is TRBV28, the J gene TRBJ1-1, with D possibly being TRBD1 (5 bases). The CDR3 has 17 amino acids. The ends were cut back, 11 bases at V and 6 bases at J, with 31 bases in the middle. Germline V gives CDR1 MDHEN, CDR2 SYDVKM. The CDR3 bases are TGTGCCGCAAGCCTCGTCCAGGGACTCCAATTTAGCGCTGAAGCTTTCTTT. Translating gives CAASLVQGLQFSAEAFF.